This T cell receptor (beta chain) originates from a study of blood T cell repertoires in COVID-19. Study at large: Collection of acute and convalescent COVID-19 samples took place in the United States, Italy and Spain. T cells, B-cell-depleted T cells, or PBMCs provided the cDNA or gDNA that served as material.

Germline V gene lookup returns CDR1 KGHSH and CDR2 LQKENI. With V trimmed by 5 bases and J by 2 bases, 5 bases remained unmatched. The CDR3 totals 15 residues. The assay was immunoSEQ multiplex PCR, and TCRdb's table has in-frame clones only and misses some. The table has fewer than 45,000 clones, around nine tenths seen once. The J gene is TRBJ1-4, the V gene TRBV18, with 7 bases fitting TRBD1. The receptor's source is a human donor in a cohort sampled during active COVID-19. Sequences were obtained from peripheral blood. The CDR3 here is CASSLQGTTNEKLFF. The CDR3 coding sequence is TGTGCCAGCTCATTACAGGGGACGACTAATGAAAAACTGTTTTTT.